This T cell receptor (beta chain) was retrieved from a study of cytomegalovirus exposure and HLA in healthy donors. In the PCR, 60 Vbeta and 13 Jbeta primers were used. Assay used: immunoSEQ multiplex PCR; TCRdb lists only in-frame clones, some missing. The table includes about 200,000 clones, 60% to 80% detected once. The CDR3 runs 15 residues. V lost 0 bases to trimming and J lost 7 bases; unmatched junction nucleotides: 7. Germline V gives CDR1 SGDLS, CDR2 YYNGEE. The TCR originated in a woman aged 30 to 39 in good health and CMV-seronegative. The material sequenced was PBMCs. The V call is TRBV9, the J call TRBJ1-2; 9 bases are a match to TRBD1. CDR3 DNA: TGTGCCAGCAGCGTAGAGGGACAGGGTAGAGGTGGCTACACCTTC. It specifies CASSVEGQGRGGYTF. Looking up the rest from reference TRBV9 and TRBJ1-2 gives the full variable domain: DSGVTQTPKHLITATGQRVTLRCSPRSGDLSVYWYQQSLDQGLQFLIQYYNGEERAKGNILERFSAQQFPDLHSELNLSSLELGDSALYFCASSVEGQGRGGYTFGSGTRLTVV.